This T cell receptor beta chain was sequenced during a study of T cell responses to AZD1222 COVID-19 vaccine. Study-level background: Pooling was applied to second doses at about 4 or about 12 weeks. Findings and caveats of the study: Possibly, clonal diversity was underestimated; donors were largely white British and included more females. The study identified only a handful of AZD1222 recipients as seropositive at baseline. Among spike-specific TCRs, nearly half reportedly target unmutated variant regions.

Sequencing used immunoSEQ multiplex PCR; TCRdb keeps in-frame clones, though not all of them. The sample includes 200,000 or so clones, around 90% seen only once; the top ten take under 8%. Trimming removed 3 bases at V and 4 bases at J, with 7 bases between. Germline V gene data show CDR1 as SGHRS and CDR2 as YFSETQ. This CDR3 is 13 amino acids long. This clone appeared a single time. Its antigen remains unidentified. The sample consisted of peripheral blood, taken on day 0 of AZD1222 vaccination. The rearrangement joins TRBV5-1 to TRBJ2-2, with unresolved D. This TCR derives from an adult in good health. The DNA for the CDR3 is TGCGCCAGCAGCTCCCTTCTCACCGGGGAGCTGTTTTTT. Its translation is CASSSLLTGELFF.